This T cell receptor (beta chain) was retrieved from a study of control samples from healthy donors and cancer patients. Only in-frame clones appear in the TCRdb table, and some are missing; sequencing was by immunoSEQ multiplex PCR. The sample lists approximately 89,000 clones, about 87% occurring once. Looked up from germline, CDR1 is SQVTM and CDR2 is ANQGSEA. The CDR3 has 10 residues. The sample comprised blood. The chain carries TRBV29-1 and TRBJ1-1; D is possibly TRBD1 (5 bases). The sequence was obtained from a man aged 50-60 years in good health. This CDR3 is CVGGGTEAFF. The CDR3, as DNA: TGCGTCGGCGGGGGGACTGAAGCTTTCTTT. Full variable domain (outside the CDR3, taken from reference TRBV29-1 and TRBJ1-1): SAVISQKPSRDICQRGTSLTIQCQVDSQVTMMFWYRQQPGQSLTLIATANQGSEATYESGFVIDKFPISRPNLTFSTLTVSNMSPEDSSIYLCVGGGTEAFFGQGTRLTVV.